The rows below give T cell receptor beta chains drawn from one sample of a study of shared clonotypes between healthy human individuals. Profiling relied on immunoSEQ multiplex PCR, and the TCRdb table lists in-frame clones only, not all of them. The top ten clones hold roughly 0.1% of a sample with hundreds of thousands of clones, just under 97% of them seen once. The sample comprised naive CD8+ T cells sorted from blood. Receptors were obtained from a woman aged 25 to 39 in good health. The CDR3 runs from the conserved cysteine through the conserved F or W. Fields, in order: D gene, clone size, J gene, V gene, CDR3 length, CDR3 DNA, CDR3 protein. The D gene is left open where the match is weak. Expanded clones are given a class, and other clones once, few, many or no size at all.

d_gene: NA; abundance: NA; j_gene: TRBJ2-7; v_gene: TRBV7-6; len: 15; CDR3nt: TGTGCCAGCAGCTTGTCACAGGCCAGCTCCTACGAGCAGTACTTC; CDR3aa: CASSLSQASSYEQYF
d_gene: NA; abundance: NA; j_gene: TRBJ2-1; v_gene: TRBV5-6; len: 12; CDR3nt: TGTGCCAGCAGCTTGATGCTTCATGAGCAGTTCTTC; CDR3aa: CASSLMLHEQFF
d_gene: NA; abundance: NA; j_gene: TRBJ2-1; v_gene: TRBV1; len: 17; CDR3nt: TGCACCAGCAGCCAAGCCTTGTCGGGAGCTACCTACAATGAGCAGTTCTTC; CDR3aa: CTSSQALSGATYNEQFF
d_gene: NA; abundance: NA; j_gene: TRBJ2-7; v_gene: TRBV19; len: 16; CDR3nt: TGTGCCAGTAGTACCACTAAAGTCGGTCATTCCTACGAGCAGTACTTC; CDR3aa: CASSTTKVGHSYEQYF
d_gene: NA; abundance: NA; j_gene: TRBJ2-3; v_gene: TRBV27; len: 12; CDR3nt: TGTGCCAGCAGTTCAGTGACAGATACGCAGTATTTT; CDR3aa: CASSSVTDTQYF
d_gene: TRBD2; abundance: NA; j_gene: TRBJ2-3; v_gene: TRBV9; len: 15; CDR3nt: TGTGCCAGCAGCGTAGTTAGCGGGAGGATAGATACGCAGTATTTT; CDR3aa: CASSVVSGRIDTQYF
d_gene: TRBD1; abundance: NA; j_gene: TRBJ1-5; v_gene: TRBV28; len: 16; CDR3nt: TGTGCCAGCAGGCAGACAGGGGGTTCCCTCAATCAGCCCCAGCATTTT; CDR3aa: CASRQTGGSLNQPQHF
d_gene: NA; abundance: NA; j_gene: TRBJ1-1; v_gene: TRBV28; len: 12; CDR3nt: TGTGCCAAGTCTTATAGTTTGGATGAAGCTTTCTTT; CDR3aa: CAKSYSLDEAFF
d_gene: TRBD2; abundance: NA; j_gene: TRBJ2-1; v_gene: TRBV10-3; len: 15; CDR3nt: TGTGCCACCGGGACTAGCGGGACCAACTACAATGAGCAGTTCTTC; CDR3aa: CATGTSGTNYNEQFF
d_gene: NA; abundance: NA; j_gene: TRBJ2-2; v_gene: TRBV21-1; len: 16; CDR3nt: TGTGCCAGCAGCAAAAGACAGTTCCTGAACACCGGGGAGCTGTTTTTT; CDR3aa: CASSKRQFLNTGELFF
d_gene: TRBD1; abundance: NA; j_gene: TRBJ2-7; v_gene: TRBV7-2; len: 15; CDR3nt: TGTGCCAGCAGCCCCGTTTGGGCAGGGGGCTACGAGCAGTACTTC; CDR3aa: CASSPVWAGGYEQYF
d_gene: NA; abundance: NA; j_gene: TRBJ1-1; v_gene: TRBV28; len: 15; CDR3nt: TGTGCCAGCAGTTTCGACAGAACCCTGAACACTGAAGCTTTCTTT; CDR3aa: CASSFDRTLNTEAFF
d_gene: TRBD2; abundance: once; j_gene: TRBJ2-7; v_gene: TRBV19; len: 14; CDR3nt: TGTGCCAGTAGTTCTGCTAGCGGCTCCTACGAGCAGTACTTC; CDR3aa: CASSSASGSYEQYF
d_gene: NA; abundance: NA; j_gene: TRBJ2-1; v_gene: TRBV7-8; len: 14; CDR3nt: TGTGCCAGCAGCTTGAGGAGATTGGTTACTGAGCAGTTCTTC; CDR3aa: CASSLRRLVTEQFF
d_gene: NA; abundance: NA; j_gene: TRBJ2-1; v_gene: TRBV5-4; len: 11; CDR3nt: TGTGCCAGCAGCTCGGTCTATGAGCAGTTCTTC; CDR3aa: CASSSVYEQFF
d_gene: TRBD2; abundance: NA; j_gene: TRBJ2-5; v_gene: TRBV7-9; len: 17; CDR3nt: TGTGCCAGCAGCTTAGGACTAGCGGGAGTCCCCCAAGAGACCCAGTACTTC; CDR3aa: CASSLGLAGVPQETQYF
d_gene: NA; abundance: once; j_gene: TRBJ1-1; v_gene: TRBV6-1; len: 13; CDR3nt: TGTGCCAGCAGTGAAGGCAGCAACACTGAAGCTTTCTTT; CDR3aa: CASSEGSNTEAFF
d_gene: TRBD1; abundance: NA; j_gene: TRBJ2-2; v_gene: TRBV28; len: 15; CDR3nt: TGTGCCAGCAGCTATTTCGACAGGGGTGGCGGGGAGCTGTTTTTT; CDR3aa: CASSYFDRGGGELFF
d_gene: NA; abundance: NA; j_gene: TRBJ2-1; v_gene: TRBV4-1; len: 15; CDR3nt: TGCGCCAGCAGCCAAGGGGACGGAGGGTACAATGAGCAGTTCTTC; CDR3aa: CASSQGDGGYNEQFF